The 10 T cell receptor beta chains in this list originate from one sample, sequenced in a study of kidney transplant recipient with SARS-CoV-2 infection. One entry per CDR3 protein results from TCRdb running MiXCR on the reads. The sample lists about 250,000 distinct CDR3 sequences, 25% to 30% seen once, with 6% to 8.5% in the top ten. Sequenced here: a blood sample, sampled at baseline and on roughly day 110 from a kidney transplant recipient. The receptors come from a male patient in his thirties who had COVID-19 and was a kidney transplant recipient. Some T cells may have come from the graft donor.

With regard to this clonotype: This may be a read error, as it is one base from a much larger clone. No conserved phenylalanine or tryptophan ends this CDR3, so it is likely a read error. V usage is TRBV6-5 and J usage is TRBJ2-7; 8 bases fit TRBD2. The germline CDR1 and CDR2 sequences are MNHEY and SVGAGI. V was clipped by 5 bases and J by 4 bases; unmatched bases: 10. There are 15 residues in the CDR3. Here the CDR3 DNA reads TGTGCCAGCAGTCGAGAGAGCGGGAGAGGTTACGAGCAGTACCTC. Encoded protein: CASSRESGRGYEQYL.

Many counts were recorded for this clonotype. CDR3 amino acids: CASSGSNSMRKTYGYTF. The DNA for the CDR3 is TGTGCCAGCAGTGGGTCAAACTCTATGCGAAAGACCTATGGCTACACCTTC. The chain combines TRBV6-5 with TRBJ1-2; unclear D gene. The CDR3 contains 17 residues. Trimming shortened V by 5 bases and J by 4 bases, and 23 bases separated the two germline ends. Per the germline V gene, CDR1 is MNHEY and CDR2 is SVGAGI.

This clonotype was seen ten or more times. DNA for the CDR3: TGTGCCAGCAGTTTTGCGGTGACAGGGGGATCGGGCGGCTACACCTTC. Translation: CASSFAVTGGSGGYTF. This chain connects TRBV12-3 or TRBV12-4 to TRBJ1-2, with 9 bases lining up with TRBD1. The CDR3 loop spans 16 amino acids. Unmatched junction bases numbered 13, after V lost 3 bases and J lost 8 bases.

The chain couples TRBV28 to TRBJ2-5, with D tentatively TRBD1 (5 bases). Germline values: CDR1 MDHEN, CDR2 SYDVKM. V gave up 7 bases and J gave up 11 bases, with 20 bases separating them. The CDR3 is 13 residues long. CDR3 amino acids: CASTRQPNYGQYF. The CDR3 nucleotides read TGTGCCAGCACTAGACAGCCAAACTACGGGCAGTACTTC.

In this sample, this clonotype turned up many times. V usage is TRBV11-2 and J usage is TRBJ1-1; D is unresolved. The germline CDR1 and CDR2 sequences are SGHAT and FQNNGV. This CDR3 is 12 amino acids long. Trimming removed 4 bases from V and 7 bases from J, with 10 bases in between. CDR3: CASSSQTNEAFF. CDR3 coding DNA: TGTGCCAGCAGCTCTCAAACCAATGAAGCTTTCTTT.

This clonotype was counted ten times or more. This chain joins TRBV29-1 and TRBJ1-2; D is perhaps TRBD1 (6 bases). Germline CDR1 and CDR2: SQVTM and ANQGSEA. Trimming removed 7 bases from V and 7 bases from J, with 16 bases in between. This CDR3 contains 12 residues. The CDR3 DNA reads TGCAGCGCATCCACAGGGCGTAGTGGCTACACCTTC. Translation: CSASTGRSGYTF.

The V and J genes are TRBV18 and TRBJ2-1, with D hard to call. The germline V and J ends were trimmed by 5 bases and 9 bases, with 11 bases remaining between them. The CDR3 loop spans 12 amino acids. CDR1 and CDR2 from the germline V gene are KGHSH and LQKENI. The CDR3 region has the DNA TGTGCCAGCTCATCTAAAATTGGTGAGCAGTTCTTC. Amino acids: CASSSKIGEQFF.

At least ten counts were recorded for this clonotype. The rearrangement links TRBV6-4 to TRBJ1-2; D unclear. V gave up 5 bases and J gave up 4 bases, with 23 bases separating them. This CDR3 contains 17 residues. Per the germline V gene, CDR1 is MRHNA and CDR2 is SNTAGT. DNA of the CDR3: TGTGCCAGCAGTCACCAAGGCTCACACGGAAAGACCTATGGCTACACCTTC. It yields the protein CASSHQGSHGKTYGYTF.

A note on this clonotype: This may come from a read error, since a much larger clone is one base off. The chain links TRBV19 to TRBJ2-7; D might be TRBD2 (7 bases). The last part of the DNA fits TRBJ2-5 better; the J call may be wrong. CDR3 length: 14 residues. Germline loops: CDR1 LNHDA, CDR2 SQIVND (reference sequence). The CDR3 nucleotides are TGTGCCACGGGGGGACAAGGCGTTCAAGAGACCCAGTACTTC. This gives the protein CATGGQGVQETQYF.

A remark on this clonotype: An end of the junction differs from the germline gene, which may be a read error. V and J are TRBV6-5 and TRBJ2-7, with 8 bases matching TRBD1. From germline, CDR1 is MNHEY and CDR2 SVGAGI. The CDR3 consists of 13 residues. The CDR3 loop is CASSVTGDYEQYF. DNA of the CDR3: TGCGCCAGCAGTGTGACAGGGGACTACGAGCAGTACTTC.